This T cell receptor beta chain was sequenced for a study of vaccination and CD4 T cells after COVID-19. On this clonotype: Antigen: not known.

The treatment denotes: approximately 11-day PBMC culture with coronavirus spike peptide pools or control peptides (ViraFEST assay). Germline V gene lookup returns CDR1 KGHDR and CDR2 SFDVKD. Trimming took 4 bases from V and 3 from J, leaving 12 bases between them. This CDR3 has 15 residues. The Oncomine TCR Beta short-read assay sequenced DNA from cultured CD4+ T cells. TCRdb passed the PCR reads through MiXCR, listing each CDR3 protein once. The sample lists 10,000 to 13,000 distinct CDR3 sequences, 25% to 40% occurring once. This TCR was recovered from a human donor who had recovered from COVID-19. The specimen was CD4+ T cells from blood, cultured in vitro. This rearrangement joins TRBV24-1 to TRBJ2-1, with D possibly matching TRBD2 (6 bases). This chain's CDR3 is CATSDASAFYNEQFF. CDR3 in DNA: TGTGCCACCAGTGACGCTAGCGCGTTCTACAATGAGCAGTTCTTC.